This entry lists 21 T cell receptor beta chains sequenced from one sample in a study of shared clonotypes between healthy human individuals. Profiled with immunoSEQ multiplex PCR; TCRdb holds only in-frame clones, not every one. Found here are around 510,000 clones, around 95% of them singletons; the top ten hold about 0.059%. The sample was naive CD4+ T cells sorted from blood. Subset noted: CD45RA+ positively selected. The origin of the receptors is a woman in her twenties or thirties in good health.

The chain recombines TRBV5-1 with TRBJ1-1, with D unclear. Trimming shortened V by 1 base and J by 6 bases, and 10 bases separated the two germline ends. The germline gives CDR1 SGHRS, CDR2 YFSETQ. The CDR3 covers 13 residues. The CDR3 spells CASSLFLGAEAFF. The CDR3 nucleotides read TGCGCCAGCAGCTTGTTCCTGGGAGCTGAAGCTTTCTTT. Complete variable domain (other parts from reference TRBV5-1 and TRBJ1-1): KAGVTQTPRYLIKTRGQQVTLSCSPISGHRSVSWYQQTPGQGLQFLFEYFSETQRNKGNFPGRFSGRQFSNSRSEMNVSTLELGDSALYLCASSLFLGAEAFFGQGTRLTVV.

The gene calls are TRBV28 and TRBJ2-1; unclear D gene. Looked up from germline, CDR1 is MDHEN and CDR2 is SYDVKM. The V gene lost 11 bases and the J gene lost 2 bases, with 16 bases spanning the gap. The CDR3 loop spans 14 amino acids. DNA of the CDR3: TGTGCCTGCATGTCACCGGCTCCCTACAATGAGCAGTTCTTC. This codes for CACMSPAPYNEQFF.

This rearrangement joins TRBV2 to TRBJ1-5; D is possibly TRBD1 (6 bases). The germline CDR1 and CDR2 sequences are SNHLY and FYNNEI. V was cut by 3 bases and J by 7 bases, with 13 bases left in between. CDR3 size: 14 residues. Here the CDR3 reads CASSDVTGPQPQHF. The CDR3 bases are TGTGCCAGCAGTGATGTGACAGGACCCCAGCCCCAGCATTTT.

The V call is TRBV4-2, the J call TRBJ2-5; 7 bases line up with TRBD2. The assigned J gene may be wrong: the sequence end matches TRBJ2-7 better. Germline CDR1 and CDR2: LGHNA and YNFKEQ. This CDR3 spans 15 amino acids. CDR3 sequence reads: CASSPGLVGSYEQYF. CDR3 DNA sequence: TGTGCCAGCAGCCCAGGACTAGTTGGTTCCTACGAGCAGTACTTC.

This chain uses TRBV10-3 with TRBJ2-1; 12 positions match TRBD2. The CDR3 has 15 residues. Germline trimming cut 6 bases from V and 6 bases from J; bases unmatched to any gene: 6. In germline, CDR1 is ENHRY, CDR2 SYGVKD. The CDR3 reads CAISPLAGGPNEQFF. The CDR3 DNA sequence: TGTGCCATCAGCCCGCTAGCGGGAGGGCCCAATGAGCAGTTCTTC.

The gene calls are TRBV15 and TRBJ2-5, with D possibly TRBD1 on 6 matching bases. V was trimmed by 0 bases and J by 2 bases, leaving 10 bases between them. The length of the CDR3 is 15 residues. Germline V gene lookup returns CDR1 LNHNV and CDR2 YYDKDF (reference sequence). For the CDR3, the DNA is TGTGCCACCAGCAGAGATCCAGGGACACAAGAGACCCAGTACTTC. It yields the protein CATSRDPGTQETQYF.

This chain uses TRBV2 with TRBJ2-3, with 7 nucleotides matching TRBD1. The CDR3 sequence is 19 residues long. J gave up 2 bases and V 9 bases, and 23 bases lay outside the gene matches. The V gene's germline CDR1 is SNHLY and CDR2 FYNNEI. The CDR3 is CASQKNATGLGGVTDTQYF. The CDR3 region has the DNA TGTGCCAGTCAAAAAAACGCGACAGGGCTCGGCGGTGTCACAGATACGCAGTATTTT.

This clone showed up just once. This chain's CDR3 is CATSTIAGVGNEQFF. In DNA, the CDR3 is TGTGCCACCAGCACTATAGCGGGAGTGGGCAATGAGCAGTTCTTC. This sequence joins TRBV15 and TRBJ2-1, with TRBD2 identical over 9 bases. Germline V gene lookup returns CDR1 LNHNV and CDR2 YYDKDF (reference sequence). The CDR3 loop spans 15 amino acids. V lost 4 bases and J lost 6; bases outside the gene matches: 7.

CDR3: CASSANRGRTDTQYF. In DNA, the CDR3 is TGTGCCAGCAGTGCAAACAGGGGGCGAACAGATACGCAGTATTTT. V gene TRBV6-1 combines with J gene TRBJ2-3; TRBD1 agrees at 9 bases. CDR1 is MNHNS and CDR2 is SASEGT in the germline V gene. The J segment lost 3 bases and the V segment lost 4 bases, leaving 5 bases of the junction unmatched. There are 15 residues in the CDR3.

The chain has TRBV19 and TRBJ1-1, with TRBD1 matching 8 bases. This CDR3 comprises 14 residues. V shed 1 base, J shed 7 bases, and the junction held 5 bases outside the gene matches. Germline CDR1 and CDR2: LNHDA and SQIVND (reference sequence). CDR3 region: CASSIVDRDSEAFF. DNA for the CDR3: TGTGCCAGTAGTATAGTGGACAGGGACAGTGAAGCTTTCTTT.

This clone was counted between two and nine times. V gene TRBV5-6 combines with J gene TRBJ2-1; D is tentatively TRBD1 or TRBD2 (5 bases each). The CDR3 runs to 13 residues. Germline V gene data show CDR1 as SGHDT and CDR2 as YYEEEE. V lost 5 bases and J lost 6, with 12 bases in between. Here the CDR3 reads CASRPRGTNEQFF. In DNA, the CDR3 is TGTGCCAGCAGACCCCGAGGGACCAATGAGCAGTTCTTC. The variable domain in full, completed from reference TRBV5-6 and TRBJ2-1, reads DAGVTQSPTHLIKTRGQQVTLRCSPKSGHDTVSWYQQALGQGPQFIFQYYEEEERQRGNFPDRFSGHQFPNYSSELNVNALLLGDSALYLCASRPRGTNEQFFGPGTRLTVL.

The V call is TRBV19, the J call TRBJ2-5, with a tentative D call TRBD1 (6 bases). The assigned J gene may be wrong: the sequence end matches TRBJ2-7 better. The V gene's germline CDR1 is LNHDA and CDR2 SQIVND (reference sequence). The CDR3 length is 13 residues. CDR3 sequence: CASSQTGSYEQYF. As DNA, the CDR3 is TGTGCCAGTAGCCAGACAGGCTCCTACGAGCAGTACTTC.

Regarding this clone: This sample includes further DNA sequences coding for the same CDR3. This chain connects TRBV5-1 to TRBJ2-5, with a tentative D call TRBD1 (5 bases). V was clipped by 2 bases and J by 4 bases, with 9 bases between them. Per the germline V gene, CDR1 is SGHRS and CDR2 is YFSETQ. This CDR3 has 13 amino acids. In nucleotides, the CDR3 is TGCGCCAGCAGCTTCGGACAAGGAGAGACCCAGTACTTC. It yields the protein CASSFGQGETQYF.

J is TRBJ2-1 and V is TRBV5-1, with TRBD1 matching over 9 bases. Germline loops: CDR1 SGHRS, CDR2 YFSETQ. With V trimmed by 6 bases and J by 1 base, 5 bases remained unmatched. The CDR3 extends over 15 amino acids. The CDR3 loop is CASKEQGASYNEQFF. CDR3 DNA: TGCGCCAGCAAGGAACAGGGGGCTTCCTACAATGAGCAGTTCTTC.

This rearrangement joins TRBV7-2 to TRBJ2-7; D not resolved. This CDR3 is built from 13 residues. The germline CDR1 and CDR2 sequences are SGHTA and FQGNSA. Between the trimmed V and J ends, which lost 5 bases and 0 bases, there was a span of 8 bases. CDR3 sequence reads: CASSSSDSYEQYF. DNA for the CDR3: TGTGCCAGCAGCAGCAGTGACTCCTACGAGCAGTACTTC.

The V and J genes are TRBV9 and TRBJ1-2; D gene uncertain. The CDR3 length is 13 residues. CDR1 and CDR2 from the germline V gene are SGDLS and YYNGEE. Trimming left V 0 bases short and J 5 bases short, with 8 bases between. CDR3 in DNA: TGTGCCAGCAGCGTAGGAACAGTTTATGGCTACACCTTC. Translation gives CASSVGTVYGYTF.

The chain couples TRBV6-6 to TRBJ1-5; D is unclear. This CDR3 spans 14 amino acids. V was cut by 7 bases and J by 0 bases, with 10 bases left in between. CDR1 and CDR2 (germline): MNHNY, SVGAGI (reference sequence). The CDR3 coding sequence is TGTGCCAGCAAAGAGGGATATAGCAATCAGCCCCAGCATTTT. This translates into CASKEGYSNQPQHF.

The rearrangement links TRBV28 to TRBJ1-4; 7 bases are shared with TRBD1. The CDR3 runs 14 residues. Trimming took 4 bases from V and 7 from J; bases not matched to a gene: 6. The germline CDR1 and CDR2 sequences are MDHEN and SYDVKM. CDR3 sequence reads: CASSSDRTGEKLFF. The CDR3 DNA sequence: TGTGCCAGCAGTTCGGACAGGACTGGTGAAAAACTGTTTTTT.

The V and J genes are TRBV10-2 and TRBJ2-7, with 8 bases identical to TRBD2. The ends lost 2 bases at V and 3 bases at J; junction bases unmatched: 3. CDR1 and CDR2 (germline): WSHSY, SAAADI. CDR3 length: 14 residues. The CDR3 reads CASSEPGTSYEQYF. As DNA, the CDR3 is TGCGCCAGCAGTGAGCCCGGGACTAGCTACGAGCAGTACTTC.

The chain couples TRBV5-1 to TRBJ2-1, with 9 bases lining up with TRBD2. This CDR3 is built from 17 residues. Germline V CDR1 and CDR2: SGHRS, YFSETQ. Germline trimming cut 4 bases from V and 0 bases from J; bases unmatched to any gene: 8. The CDR3: CASSGAASGISYNEQFF. The CDR3 DNA reads as TGCGCCAGCAGCGGAGCTGCTAGCGGGATCTCCTACAATGAGCAGTTCTTC.

The chain is built from TRBV6-1 and TRBJ2-4; D remains unclear. V lost 6 bases and J lost 5, with 11 bases in between. CDR3 length: 13 amino acids. CDR1 MNHNS and CDR2 SASEGT come from the germline V gene. CDR3: CASRKIGENIQYF. The CDR3 nucleotides read TGTGCCAGCAGGAAGATTGGGGAAAACATTCAGTACTTC.